Listed below are T cell receptor beta chains from one sample, sequenced in a study of blood T cell repertoires in COVID-19. Repertoires were generated with immunoSEQ multiplex PCR, while TCRdb's copy carries only in-frame clones and drops some. The sample has approximately 56,000 clones; approximately 89% are singletons. The source material was peripheral blood. The receptors derive from a man older than 75 with active or convalescent COVID-19. The CDR3 runs from the conserved cysteine through the conserved F or W. Fields, in order: clone size, D gene, V gene, J gene, CDR3 DNA, CDR3 protein. The D gene is left open where the match is weak. Clone size, where shown, is once, few, many, or a class for clones that have expanded.

.	TRBD2	TRBV7-2	TRBJ2-3	TGTGCCAGCAGCTTAGTCGGGATGCCGGGACTACGCACAGATACGCAGTATTTT	CASSLVGMPGLRTDTQYF
.	TRBD2	TRBV7-6	TRBJ2-3	TGTGCCAGCAGCCCCTCCCGTAGCGGGGGAGGAACAGATACGCAGTATTTT	CASSPSRSGGGTDTQYF
.	TRBD1	TRBV11-3	TRBJ2-7	TGTGCCAGCAGCTTAGATTCTCGAAGGGGGCGAGAGCAGTACTTC	CASSLDSRRGREQYF
.	.	TRBV3-1/TRBV3-2	TRBJ2-1	TGTGCCAGCAGCTATACAGAAAGCTCCTACAATGAGCAGTTCTTC	CASSYTESSYNEQFF
.	.	TRBV5-1	TRBJ2-2	TGCGCCAGCAGCTTGGGTACCCGGGCGAACACCGGGGAGCTGTTTTTT	CASSLGTRANTGELFF
.	.	TRBV6-6	TRBJ1-5	TGTGCCAGCAGCCTTGACACGCAGCCCCAGCATTTT	CASSLDTQPQHF
.	TRBD2	TRBV28	TRBJ2-5	TGTGCCAGCAGTACGGGACTAGCGGGGGGGCCCGGAAGGAAGACCCAGTACTTC	CASSTGLAGGPGRKTQYF
.	.	TRBV7-9	TRBJ1-3	TGTGCCAGCAGCTATGGGAGGGGCTCTGGAAACACCATATATTTT	CASSYGRGSGNTIYF
.	TRBD1	TRBV6-6	TRBJ2-5	TGTGCCAGCAGTAATCCGGGACAGGGGGCAGAGACCCAGTACTTC	CASSNPGQGAETQYF
.	.	TRBV25-1	TRBJ1-3	TGTGCCAGCAGTCCAGGGGGAAACACCATATATTTT	CASSPGGNTIYF
.	.	TRBV15	TRBJ2-7	TGTGCCACCAGCAGAGGGAGGCAGGTGACCTCGCTCTACGAGCAGTACTTC	CATSRGRQVTSLYEQYF
.	.	TRBV19	TRBJ2-1	TGTGCCAGTAGCCGGGACATATTAACCTACAATGAGCAGTTCTTC	CASSRDILTYNEQFF
once	TRBD2	TRBV5-1	TRBJ2-3	TGCGCCAGCAGCCTAGCGGGAGAAGTCGGCACAGATACGCAGTATTTT	CASSLAGEVGTDTQYF
once	.	TRBV7-2	TRBJ2-1	TGTGCCAGCAGCCCGGACACGTCCTCCTACAATGAGCAGTTCTTC	CASSPDTSSYNEQFF
.	.	TRBV27	TRBJ1-2	TGTGCCAGCAGAAACACAGGAGCTAACTATGGCTACACCTTC	CASRNTGANYGYTF
.	.	TRBV7-9	TRBJ2-7	TGTGCCAGCAGCTTAGGTGGTCCCGGGAGAATGGGATTCGAGCAGTACTTC	CASSLGGPGRMGFEQYF
.	.	TRBV30	TRBJ1-1	TGTGCCTGGAGTACGGGGGCTGAAGCTTTCTTT	CAWSTGAEAFF
.	TRBD2	TRBV5-4	TRBJ2-7	TGTGCCAGCAGCTTGCGTGCGGGAGGGGTCTACGAGCAGTACTTC	CASSLRAGGVYEQYF
.	TRBD1	TRBV30	TRBJ2-3	TGTGCCTGGAGTGTACCAGGGGGAGATACGCAGTATTTT	CAWSVPGGDTQYF
.	TRBD2	TRBV7-2	TRBJ2-7	TGTGCCAGCAGCTTAGCTCGTCTAGCGGGACCCACCTACGAGCAGTACTTC	CASSLARLAGPTYEQYF
.	TRBD2	TRBV19	TRBJ2-1	TGTGCCAGTAGTACCCTGGGAGGGCAGGGCCGCCTTGGCTACAATGAGCAGTTCTTC	CASSTLGGQGRLGYNEQFF
once	TRBD2	TRBV4-1	TRBJ2-1	TGCGCCAGCAGACCTGGACTAGCGGGACCTTCCCGGTACAATGAGCAGTTCTTC	CASRPGLAGPSRYNEQFF
.	.	TRBV12-3/TRBV12-4	TRBJ1-3	TGTGCCAGCACGGTATCTGGAAACACCATATATTTT	CASTVSGNTIYF
.	.	TRBV6-5	TRBJ1-1	TGTGCCAGCAGTTACACAGGGAGGAACACTGAAGCTTTCTTT	CASSYTGRNTEAFF
.	TRBD2	TRBV7-9	TRBJ2-7	TGTGCCAGCAGCCGACTAGCGGGAAGCTCCTACGAGCAGTACTTC	CASSRLAGSSYEQYF
.	TRBD1	TRBV12-5	TRBJ2-5	TGTGCTAGTGGTCTAGACAGGGTCAATGGAGAGACCCAGTACTTC	CASGLDRVNGETQYF
.	TRBD2	TRBV18	TRBJ2-1	TGTGCCAGCTCACCAATGCGGGGGGACTCCAATGAGCAGTTCTTC	CASSPMRGDSNEQFF
.	.	TRBV19	TRBJ2-1	TGTGCCAGTAGTATAGGGCAGGGTATTTATGGGAATGAGCAGTTCTTC	CASSIGQGIYGNEQFF
once	.	TRBV2	TRBJ1-2	TGTGCCAGCAGCGCTAATAGGGGCGACCCGAGAGGCTACACCTTC	CASSANRGDPRGYTF
.	TRBD1	TRBV7-6	TRBJ2-3	TGTGCCAGCAGTCCCTCGGGGACAGGGGGTCCTGGCACAGATACGCAGTATTTT	CASSPSGTGGPGTDTQYF
.	TRBD2	TRBV6-2/TRBV6-3	TRBJ2-2	TGTGCCAGCAGCCTTGGCGGGGGGCGAACCGGGGAGCTGTTTTTT	CASSLGGGRTGELFF
.	.	TRBV9	TRBJ2-5	TGTGCCAGCAGCCGGGGGGAGACCCAGTACTTC	CASSRGETQYF
.	.	TRBV18	TRBJ1-2	TGTGCCAGCTCTCCGGACTATGGCTACACCTTC	CASSPDYGYTF
.	TRBD1	TRBV24-1	TRBJ1-4	TGTGCCACCAGTGACACCGGGACAGCTAACAGGGATGAAAAACTGTTTTTT	CATSDTGTANRDEKLFF
.	TRBD2	TRBV6-1	TRBJ2-5	TGTGCCAGCAGTGAAGGGGTCCTAGCGGATTCGAACCAAGAGACCCAGTACTTC	CASSEGVLADSNQETQYF
once	.	TRBV6-6	TRBJ2-7	TGTGCCAGCAGTCCGGCGAGGGCCCCGTACGAGCAGTACTTC	CASSPARAPYEQYF
once	.	TRBV5-4	TRBJ2-3	TGTGCCAGCAGCTTAACAGGGCCGGATACGCAGTATTTT	CASSLTGPDTQYF
.	TRBD1	TRBV5-1	TRBJ2-7	TGCGCCAGCAGCTTGGGACAGGGCTTCCACGAGCAGTACTTC	CASSLGQGFHEQYF
.	.	TRBV4-3	TRBJ2-7	TGCGCCAGCAGCCAACCTCCCCGGGACTCCGACTACGAGCAGTACTTC	CASSQPPRDSDYEQYF
.	.	TRBV25-1	TRBJ1-4	TGTGCCAGCAGAGCAAGCGCAACTAATGAAAAACTGTTTTTT	CASRASATNEKLFF
.	.	TRBV30	TRBJ1-3	TGTGCCTGGAGTGCGGGAGGTTCATCTGGAAACACCATATATTTT	CAWSAGGSSGNTIYF
.	.	TRBV19	TRBJ1-5	TGTGCCAGTTCGGAGACAGGAGATCAGCCCCAGCATTTT	CASSETGDQPQHF
.	TRBD1	TRBV9	TRBJ2-3	TGTGCCAGCAGCACTGAGTCCGGGACAGAAACAGATACGCAGTATTTT	CASSTESGTETDTQYF
.	.	TRBV9	TRBJ2-2	TGTGCCAGCAGCGAGACGGGGACCGGGGAGCTGTTTTTT	CASSETGTGELFF
.	TRBD2	TRBV2	TRBJ2-2	TGTGCCAGCAGCAGACTAGCGGGAGGGACCGGGGAGCTGTTTTTT	CASSRLAGGTGELFF
.	TRBD1	TRBV5-8	TRBJ1-1	TGTGCCAGCACAAGGACAGGGGGCAACACTGAAGCTTTCTTT	CASTRTGGNTEAFF
.	TRBD2	TRBV19	TRBJ2-1	TGTGCCAGTAGTATATCGGGGGGGAACGTCAATGAGCAGTTCTTC	CASSISGGNVNEQFF
.	.	TRBV3-1/TRBV3-2	TRBJ1-6	TGTGCCAGCAGCCAATTCCGGCCTCCCTTGACGGGGTCACCCCTCCACTTT	CASSQFRPPLTGSPLHF
once	TRBD1	TRBV30	TRBJ2-7	TGTGCCTGGAGTGTGGGGACAGGGGTCTACGAGCAGTACTTC	CAWSVGTGVYEQYF
.	TRBD1	TRBV27	TRBJ2-7	TGTGCCAGCAGTTTATCGCCTACAGGGGAAAGGCTGGGCGAGCAGTACTTC	CASSLSPTGERLGEQYF
.	.	TRBV28	TRBJ2-7	TGTGCCAGCAGCAGCCTAGACAGGCAGATCTACGAGCAGTACTTC	CASSSLDRQIYEQYF